Following are 3 T cell receptor beta chains from one sample sequenced in a study of Tregs in tolerant kidney transplant recipients. Using immunoSEQ multiplex PCR, the repertoire was profiled, and TCRdb retains in-frame clones only, with some absent. Recorded here are roughly 50,000 clones; the top ten clones represent about 0.83%. The input for sequencing was CD4+ T cells from blood, taken before the transplant. The receptor source for this set is a human donor who received a combined kidney and bone marrow transplant.

A word on this clone: The read comes to an end 3 residues before the CDR3 does, leaving the germline J gene to fill in the end. The rearrangement joins TRBV23-1 to TRBJ1-6, with TRBD1 matching over 11 bases. TRBV23-1 is an ORF, with its function uncertain. This CDR3 is 19 amino acids long. V lost 3 bases, J lost 0 bases, and 7 bases stayed unmatched. The sequenced part of the CDR3 DNA is TGCGCCAGCAGTCACCCCGGGACAGGGGGTCTCTCCTATAATTCACCC. This translates into CASSHPGTGGLSYNSP. In full, the CDR3 reads CASSHPGTGGLSYNSPLHF.

Points on this clone: The sequence runs out 3 residues before the end of the CDR3; the remainder is reconstructed from the germline J gene. V is TRBV7-8 and J is TRBJ2-3; 7 bases fit TRBD2. The CDR3 is 16 amino acids. Trimming at V came to 5 bases and at J to 4 bases, leaving 12 bases not matched to a gene. CDR1 is SGHVS and CDR2 is FQNEAQ in the germline V gene. This chain's CDR3 is CASSPLSGVQSDTQYF. The sequenced part of the CDR3 DNA is TGTGCCAGCAGCCCGTTAAGCGGGGTTCAGTCAGATACG.

As to this clone: The missing CDR3 end, 3 residues past where the read stops, is filled in from the germline J gene. The V call is TRBV6-2 or TRBV6-3, the J call TRBJ1-5; TRBD1 is a possible D gene (6 bases). This CDR3 region has 15 residues. Germline V gives CDR1 MNHEY, CDR2 SVGEGT. V lost 0 bases, J lost 9 bases, and 15 bases lay in between. Here the CDR3 reads CASSYSDSSKWPQHF. The part of the CDR3 DNA that was read is TGTGCCAGCAGTTACTCGGACAGCTCCAAGTGGCCC.